Presented here are 17 T cell receptor beta chains from one specimen sequenced in a study of early T cells in non-severe SARS-CoV-2 infection. Using its own MiXCR run on the 5' RACE reads, TCRdb lists one record per CDR3 protein. The sample lists 50,000 to 80,000 distinct CDR3 sequences; 8% to 9% were seen once. The sequences come from whole blood, collected at baseline. The origin of the receptors is an adult who was a healthcare worker with PCR-confirmed SARS-CoV-2 infection or an uninfected control (not recorded which).

This clonotype was seen many times. The germline gene is not matched at one end of the junction; a read error may be the cause. The V gene is TRBV6-5, the J gene TRBJ1-6, with TRBD1 as a possible D gene (6 bases). The CDR3 is 15 residues long. Germline CDR1 MNHEY, CDR2 SVGAGI. The CDR3 reads CDRLEGEGKRSPLHF. Here the CDR3 DNA reads TGCGACCGCCTGGAGGGGGAGGGGAAGCGTTCACCCCTCCACTTT.

The gene calls are TRBV3-1 and TRBJ2-3, with D unresolved. The germline V gene encodes CDR1 LGHDT and CDR2 YNNKEL (reference sequence). The CDR3 runs 14 residues. Deletions cut 2 bases from V and 5 bases from J, with 11 bases between. The CDR3 sequence: CASSQNPQLDTQYF. The DNA of the CDR3 is TGTGCCAGCAGCCAAAATCCTCAGCTAGATACGCAGTATTTT.

This clonotype was picked up a small number of times. The chain uses TRBV3-1 and TRBJ1-3; no reliable D call. V lost 1 base, J lost 11 bases, and 15 bases lay in between. Germline CDR1 LGHDT, CDR2 YNNKEL (reference sequence). The CDR3 sequence is 14 residues long. Here the CDR3 reads CASSQGGPQGPIYF. The CDR3 DNA reads as TGTGCCAGCAGCCAAGGCGGACCCCAAGGCCCCATATATTTT. The entire variable domain, with the rest obtained from reference TRBV3-1 and TRBJ1-3, is as follows: DTAVSQTPKYLVTQMGNDKSIKCEQNLGHDTMYWYKQDSKKFLKIMFSYNNKELIINETVPNRFSPKSPDKAHLNLHINSLELGDSAVYFCASSQGGPQGPIYFGEGSWLTVV.

This sequence joins TRBV12-3 or TRBV12-4 and TRBJ2-7; 9 positions agree with TRBD2. Trimming removed 8 bases from V and 2 bases from J; junction bases left unmatched: 7. This CDR3 comprises 14 residues. The CDR3 loop is CASGRAGGAYEQYF. The CDR3, as DNA: TGTGCCAGCGGGAGAGCGGGAGGCGCCTACGAGCAGTACTTC.

The table lists this clonotype with many counts. V and J are TRBV18 and TRBJ2-7, with D hard to call. Deletions cut 1 base from V and 2 bases from J, with 9 bases between. This CDR3 comprises 14 residues. CDR1 and CDR2 from the germline V gene are KGHSH and LQKENI. The CDR3 sequence: CASSPQVGPYEQYF. DNA for the CDR3: TGTGCCAGCTCACCACAAGTAGGTCCCTACGAGCAGTACTTC.

This clonotype was recorded a few times. The rearrangement uses TRBV5-1 and TRBJ2-1; tentative D call: TRBD1 (5 bases). The CDR3 has 14 amino acids. Germline V CDR1 and CDR2: SGHRS, YFSETQ. Trimming removed 3 bases at V and 5 bases at J, with 12 bases between. The CDR3 sequence is CASSSGPENNEQFF. CDR3 coding DNA: TGCGCCAGCAGCTCAGGGCCGGAAAACAATGAGCAGTTCTTC.

There are a few counts of this clonotype. V and J are TRBV7-6 and TRBJ2-1; TRBD2 might be the D (5 bases). The V end was cut by 2 bases, the J end by 0 bases, with 11 bases between. The CDR3 is 16 amino acids. CDR1 and CDR2 from the germline V gene are SGHVS and FNYEAQ. The CDR3 sequence is CASSLFPRGSYNEQFF. The CDR3 DNA reads TGTGCCAGCAGCTTATTTCCCCGGGGCTCCTACAATGAGCAGTTCTTC.

This clonotype was observed at least ten times. The genes are TRBV7-3 and TRBJ2-7; 10 nucleotides line up with TRBD1. Germline loops: CDR1 SGHTA, CDR2 FQGTGA. CDR3 length equals 15 residues. The ends lost 5 bases at V and 1 base at J; junction bases unmatched: 5. CDR3 amino acids: CASSPGQGDSYEQYF. CDR3 bases: TGTGCCAGCAGCCCCGGACAGGGGGATTCCTACGAGCAGTACTTC.

This clonotype came up a few times. The V call is TRBV6-1, the J call TRBJ1-1; TRBD1 aligns across 7 bases. This CDR3 has 13 residues. Trimming removed 2 bases from V and 7 bases from J; junction bases left unmatched: 4. The germline V gene encodes CDR1 MNHNS and CDR2 SASEGT. Here the CDR3 reads CASSETGDSEAFF. In nucleotides, the CDR3 is TGTGCCAGCAGTGAAACAGGGGATAGTGAAGCTTTCTTT.

In this sample, this clonotype turned up a few times. This chain links TRBV12-3 or TRBV12-4 with TRBJ1-5; the match to TRBD1 covers 7 bases. The CDR3 covers 15 residues. Unmatched junction bases numbered 7, after V lost 3 bases and J lost 5 bases. The DNA for the CDR3 is TGTGCCAGCAGTTTTGAACAGGGGTACGATCAGCCCCAGCATTTT. It yields the protein CASSFEQGYDQPQHF.

This clonotype has just a few counts. The chain has TRBV7-2 and TRBJ2-7; D gene ambiguous. From germline, CDR1 is SGHTA and CDR2 FQGNSA. There are 11 residues in the CDR3. Trimming cost V 3 bases and J 7 bases, with 7 bases left between them. DNA for the CDR3: TGTGCCAGCAGCTTGATCTGGGAGCAGTACTTC. This translates into CASSLIWEQYF.

This clonotype was seen a handful of times. The J gene is TRBJ2-1, the V gene TRBV12-3 or TRBV12-4, with D possibly TRBD2 on 5 matching bases. The CDR3 consists of 11 residues. V was cut by 2 bases and J by 10 bases, with 6 bases left in between. CDR3 protein: CASSLRGEQFF. CDR3 nucleotides: TGTGCCAGCAGTTTACGAGGGGAGCAGTTCTTC.

This clonotype was counted at least ten times. The chain is built from TRBV9 and TRBJ2-2, with D possibly being TRBD1 or TRBD2 (5 bases each). The CDR3 is made up of 14 amino acids. Germline V gene sequence: CDR1 SGDLS, CDR2 YYNGEE. V lost 4 bases and J 7 bases, leaving 14 bases between the germline ends. CDR3 nucleotides: TGTGCCAGCAGCACCCGGGACCGCCTCGGGGAGCTGTTTTTT. This gives the protein CASSTRDRLGELFF.

The rearrangement links TRBV12-3 or TRBV12-4 to TRBJ1-3, with TRBD1 matching over 11 bases. The CDR3 has 14 amino acids. Germline trimming cut 5 bases from V and 8 bases from J; bases unmatched to any gene: 5. The CDR3 coding sequence is TGTGCCAGCAGTACGGGACAGGGGGGATACACCATATATTTT. Translated: CASSTGQGGYTIYF.

The table lists this clonotype with a few counts. The CDR3 DNA sequence: TGTGCCAGCAGCTTATTCTCTAGCGGGAGTCCCTACAATGAGCAGTTCTTC. The encoded protein is CASSLFSSGSPYNEQFF. The chain uses TRBV7-2 and TRBJ2-1; 10 bases align to TRBD2. V lost 2 bases to trimming and J lost 2 bases; unmatched junction nucleotides: 6. The germline V gene has CDR1 SGHTA and CDR2 FQGNSA. The CDR3 consists of 17 residues.

The chain couples TRBV7-2 to TRBJ2-1, with D perhaps TRBD2 (6 bases). The CDR3 totals 15 residues. Germline V CDR1 and CDR2: SGHTA, FQGNSA. Trimming cost V 1 base and J 3 bases, with 10 bases left between them. CDR3 residues: CASSLELALYNEQFF. The CDR3, as DNA: TGTGCCAGCAGCTTAGAACTAGCCCTCTACAATGAGCAGTTCTTC.

The table lists this clonotype with a few counts. The chain uses TRBV29-1 and TRBJ1-2; maybe TRBD1 (6 bases). V dropped 7 bases and J dropped 4 bases, with 13 bases sitting between them. This CDR3 has 12 amino acids. Per germline, CDR1 SQVTM and CDR2 ANQGSEA. This CDR3 is CSAQTGLYGYTF. CDR3 DNA: TGCAGCGCCCAGACAGGCCTCTATGGCTACACCTTC. Filled out from reference TRBV29-1 and TRBJ1-2, the complete variable domain reads SAVISQKPSRDICQRGTSLTIQCQVDSQVTMMFWYRQQPGQSLTLIATANQGSEATYESGFVIDKFPISRPNLTFSTLTVSNMSPEDSSIYLCSAQTGLYGYTFGSGTRLTVV.